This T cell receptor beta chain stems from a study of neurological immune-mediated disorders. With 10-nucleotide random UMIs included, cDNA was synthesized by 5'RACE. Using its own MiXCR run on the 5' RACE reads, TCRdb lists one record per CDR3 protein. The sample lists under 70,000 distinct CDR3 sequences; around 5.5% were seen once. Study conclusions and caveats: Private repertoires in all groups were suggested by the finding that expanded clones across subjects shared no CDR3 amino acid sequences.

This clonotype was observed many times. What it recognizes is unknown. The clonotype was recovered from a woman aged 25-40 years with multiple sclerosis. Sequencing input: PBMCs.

DNA of the CDR3: TGTGCCATCGGCCGACCGGGGGACACTGAAGCTTTCTTT. It translates to CAIGRPGDTEAFF. This chain uses TRBV10-3 with TRBJ1-1; D may be TRBD1 (5 bases). Trimming removed 8 bases from V and 3 bases from J, with 13 bases in between. CDR3 length: 13 residues. CDR1 is ENHRY, CDR2 SYGVKD, per germline.